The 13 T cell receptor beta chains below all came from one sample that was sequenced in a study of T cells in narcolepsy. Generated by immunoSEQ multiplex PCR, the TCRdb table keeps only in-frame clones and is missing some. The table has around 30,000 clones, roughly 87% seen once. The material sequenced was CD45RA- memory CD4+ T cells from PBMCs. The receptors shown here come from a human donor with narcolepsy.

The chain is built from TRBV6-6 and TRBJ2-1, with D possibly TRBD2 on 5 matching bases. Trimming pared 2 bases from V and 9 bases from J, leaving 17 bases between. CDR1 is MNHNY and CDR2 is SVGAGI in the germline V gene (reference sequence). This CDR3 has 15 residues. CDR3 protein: CASSYRGLAEVEQFF. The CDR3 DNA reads TGTGCCAGCAGTTACAGAGGGCTAGCCGAGGTTGAGCAGTTCTTC.

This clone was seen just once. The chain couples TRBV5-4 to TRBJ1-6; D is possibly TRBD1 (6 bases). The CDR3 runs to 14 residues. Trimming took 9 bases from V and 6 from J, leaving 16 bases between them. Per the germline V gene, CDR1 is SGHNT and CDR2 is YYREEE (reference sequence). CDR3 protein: CATREQGFNSPLHF. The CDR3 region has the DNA TGTGCCACCAGAGAGCAGGGGTTTAATTCACCCCTCCACTTT.

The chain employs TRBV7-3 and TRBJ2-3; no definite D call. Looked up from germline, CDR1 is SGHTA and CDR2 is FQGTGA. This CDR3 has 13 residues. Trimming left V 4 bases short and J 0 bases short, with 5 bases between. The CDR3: CASSSISTDTQYF. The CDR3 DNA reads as TGTGCCAGCAGCTCTATTAGCACAGATACGCAGTATTTT.

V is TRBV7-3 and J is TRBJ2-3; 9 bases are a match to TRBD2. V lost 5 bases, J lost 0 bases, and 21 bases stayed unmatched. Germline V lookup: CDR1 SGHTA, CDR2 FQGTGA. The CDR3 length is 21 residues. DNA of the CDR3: TGTGCCAGCAGCCAAACCCCTTTTAGCGGGGGTGCCATGACTAGCACAGATACGCAGTATTTT. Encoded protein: CASSQTPFSGGAMTSTDTQYF. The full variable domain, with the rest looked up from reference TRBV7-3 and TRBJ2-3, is GAGVSQTPSNKVTEKGKYVELRCDPISGHTALYWYRQSLGQGPEFLIYFQGTGAADDSGLPNDRFFAVRPEGSVSTLKIQRTERGDSAVYLCASSQTPFSGGAMTSTDTQYFGPGTRLTVL.

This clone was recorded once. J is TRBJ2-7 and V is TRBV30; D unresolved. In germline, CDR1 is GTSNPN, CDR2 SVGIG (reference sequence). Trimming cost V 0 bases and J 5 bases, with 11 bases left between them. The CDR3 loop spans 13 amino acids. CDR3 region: CAWSVGQVNEQYF. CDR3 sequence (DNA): TGTGCCTGGAGTGTGGGTCAGGTCAACGAGCAGTACTTC.

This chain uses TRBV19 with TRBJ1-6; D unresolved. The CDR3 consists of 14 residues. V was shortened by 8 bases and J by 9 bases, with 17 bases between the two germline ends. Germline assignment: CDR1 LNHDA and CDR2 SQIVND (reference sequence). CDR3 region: CASRKLPEGSPLHF. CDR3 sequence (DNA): TGTGCCAGTCGAAAACTCCCGGAGGGTTCACCCCTCCACTTT.

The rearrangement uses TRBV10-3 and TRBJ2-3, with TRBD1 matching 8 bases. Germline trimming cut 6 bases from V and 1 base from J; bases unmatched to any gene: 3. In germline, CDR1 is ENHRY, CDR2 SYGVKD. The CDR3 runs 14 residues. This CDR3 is CAIRTDRGTDTQYF. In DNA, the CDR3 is TGTGCCATCAGGACGGACAGGGGCACAGATACGCAGTATTTT.

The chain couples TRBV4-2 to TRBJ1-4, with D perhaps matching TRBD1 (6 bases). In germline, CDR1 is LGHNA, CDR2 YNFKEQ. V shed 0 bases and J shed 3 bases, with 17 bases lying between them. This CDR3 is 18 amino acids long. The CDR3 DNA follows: TGTGCCAGCAGCCAAGATACATTGGGGGGCACGGCTAATGAAAAACTGTTTTTT. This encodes CASSQDTLGGTANEKLFF.

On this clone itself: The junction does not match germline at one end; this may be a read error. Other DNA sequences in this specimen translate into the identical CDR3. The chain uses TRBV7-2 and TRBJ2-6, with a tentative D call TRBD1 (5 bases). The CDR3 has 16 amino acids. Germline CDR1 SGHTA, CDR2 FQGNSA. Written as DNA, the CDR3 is TGTGCCAGCAGCTTAGGGGCAGGGCCTGGAGCCAACGTCCTGACTTTC. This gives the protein CASSLGAGPGANVLTF.

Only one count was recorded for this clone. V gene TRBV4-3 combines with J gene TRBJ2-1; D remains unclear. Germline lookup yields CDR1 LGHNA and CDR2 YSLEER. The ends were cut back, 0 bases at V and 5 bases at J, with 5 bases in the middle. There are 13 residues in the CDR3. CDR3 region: CASSQDHHNEQFF. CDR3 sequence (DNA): TGCGCCAGCAGCCAAGATCACCACAATGAGCAGTTCTTC.

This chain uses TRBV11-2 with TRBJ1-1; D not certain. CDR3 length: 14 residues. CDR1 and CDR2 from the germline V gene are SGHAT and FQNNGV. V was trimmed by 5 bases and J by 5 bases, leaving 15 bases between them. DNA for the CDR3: TGTGCCAGCAGCAACAAAATGGTAGATACTGAAGCTTTCTTT. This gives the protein CASSNKMVDTEAFF.

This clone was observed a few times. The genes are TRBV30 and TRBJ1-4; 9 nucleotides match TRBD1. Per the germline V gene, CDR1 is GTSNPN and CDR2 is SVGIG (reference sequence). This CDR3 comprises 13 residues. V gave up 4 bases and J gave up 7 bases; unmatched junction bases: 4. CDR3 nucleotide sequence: TGTGCCTGGATGGGACAGGGAGTTGAAAAACTGTTTTTT. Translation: CAWMGQGVEKLFF.

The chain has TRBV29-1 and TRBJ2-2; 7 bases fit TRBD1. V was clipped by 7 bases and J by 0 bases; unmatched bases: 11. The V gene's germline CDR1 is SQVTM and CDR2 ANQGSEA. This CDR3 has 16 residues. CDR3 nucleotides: TGCAGCGCCGAGGGGGCAGGGGAATCGAACACCGGGGAGCTGTTTTTT. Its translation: CSAEGAGESNTGELFF.